This entry describes one TCR beta chain. There were no patients who had received any treatment before thyroid surgery. The sample originates from a study of metastatic and nonmetastatic thyroid tumors. The CDR3 runs to 15 residues. CDR1 is KGHDR, CDR2 SFDVKD, per germline. Deletions cut 5 bases from V and 5 bases from J, with 15 bases between. With MiXCR, TCRdb reprocessed the PCR reads. Of around 21,000 clones in the sample, 35% to 40% were seen once. The rearrangement uses TRBV24-1 and TRBJ1-5; the D gene is possibly TRBD1 (6 bases). The source material was tumor tissue. This sequence was found in a female donor with papillary thyroid cancer or a benign thyroid nodule (not recorded which). Some clones in this sample may be carry-over from other donors' samples. The CDR3 loop is CATSASDREDQPQHF. The CDR3 bases are TGTGCCACCAGTGCCTCGGACAGAGAAGATCAGCCCCAGCATTTT.